Each of the 9 T cell receptor beta chains below was sequenced from the same sample in a study of regulatory T cells in long-lasting Graves disease. As to time point: persistent/refractory GD, antithyroid drugs over 5 years with positive TRAb. The authors made the TCR library using RNA they extracted from PBMCs. Assembly of TCR beta libraries relied on iRepertoire HTBI primers together with Arm-PCR of CDR3 regions. TCRdb reprocessed the multiplex PCR reads with MiXCR, giving one entry per CDR3 protein. The sample consists of roughly 700,000 distinct CDR3 sequences, around 30% of them appearing once. The sequenced sample was peripheral blood mononuclear cells (PBMCs), obtained when the disease was refractory, from a patient treated with antithyroid drugs. These receptors originate from a female donor with Graves disease.

The chain couples TRBV6-5 to TRBJ1-2; TRBD1 might be the D (6 bases). There are 16 residues in the CDR3. V shed 0 bases and J shed 0 bases, with 11 bases lying between them. Germline CDR1 is MNHEY and CDR2 is SVGAGI. The CDR3 nucleotides read TGTGCCAGCAGTTACTCCACAGGGCCTTCTAACTATGGCTACACCTTC. Encoded protein: CASSYSTGPSNYGYTF.

This clonotype came up once. This chain joins TRBV6-1 and TRBJ1-3; D gene uncertain. V was clipped by 7 bases and J by 4 bases, with 17 bases between them. This CDR3 spans 15 amino acids. CDR1 is MNHNS and CDR2 is SASEGT in the germline V gene. The DNA for the CDR3 is TGTGCCAGCAAGGTTCCCCTCCGCTACGGAAACACCATATATTTT. Amino acid sequence: CASKVPLRYGNTIYF.

The chain joins TRBV20-1 to TRBJ1-2; 11 positions match TRBD1. Germline values: CDR1 DFQATT, CDR2 SNEGSKA (reference sequence). J lost 4 bases, V lost 4 bases, and 5 bases had no gene match. CDR3 length equals 14 residues. DNA of the CDR3: TGCAGTGCTATTGCAGGACAGGGGGCCTATGGCTACACCTTC. Its translation: CSAIAGQGAYGYTF.

This clonotype was counted a few times. The chain carries TRBV5-1 and TRBJ1-1, with unresolved D. CDR1 is SGHRS and CDR2 is YFSETQ in the germline V gene. This CDR3 is built from 15 residues. Trimming cost V 0 bases and J 4 bases, with 13 bases left between them. In DNA form, the CDR3 reads TGCGCCAGCAGCTTGGGGCGGACGCCGGTCACTGAAGCTTTCTTT. This translates into CASSLGRTPVTEAFF.

There are a few counts of this clonotype. The chain links TRBV6-1 to TRBJ1-6; D unresolved. CDR3 size: 16 residues. Looked up from germline, CDR1 is MNHNS and CDR2 is SASEGT. The V end was cut by 0 bases, the J end by 9 bases, with 15 bases between. CDR3 sequence reads: CASSEARGQAGSPLHF. CDR3 nucleotide sequence: TGTGCCAGCAGTGAAGCCCGAGGGCAGGCAGGTTCACCCCTCCACTTT.

The sample holds a few counts of this clonotype. The rearrangement joins TRBV3-1 to TRBJ1-5; D is possibly TRBD1 (5 bases). The ends were cut back, 4 bases at V and 5 bases at J, with 15 bases in the middle. The CDR3 length is 15 residues. Germline V gives CDR1 LGHDT, CDR2 YNNKEL (reference sequence). CDR3 sequence reads: CASSRAGPLDQPQHF. CDR3 in DNA: TGTGCCAGCAGCCGAGCGGGGCCGCTTGATCAGCCCCAGCATTTT.

This clonotype was seen a single time. The V and J genes are TRBV19 and TRBJ1-2, with TRBD1 matching 9 bases. The CDR3 is 15 amino acids. Germline assignment: CDR1 LNHDA and CDR2 SQIVND (reference sequence). J lost 5 bases, V lost 6 bases, and 10 bases had no gene match. CDR3 nucleotide sequence: TGTGCCAGTAGCCTCACGACAGGGGGAGGTTATGGCTACACCTTC. It codes for CASSLTTGGGYGYTF.

This clonotype was counted a few times. The chain carries TRBV27 and TRBJ1-2; D not resolved. Germline loops: CDR1 MNHEY, CDR2 SMNVEV (reference sequence). CDR3 length: 15 amino acids. Trimming pared 4 bases from V and 6 bases from J, leaving 18 bases between. CDR3 residues: CASSSSTAPPHGYTF. The CDR3, as DNA: TGTGCCAGCAGTTCCTCGACGGCGCCGCCCCATGGCTACACCTTC.

The chain couples TRBV20-1 to TRBJ1-6, with D tentatively TRBD1 (5 bases). CDR1 is DFQATT and CDR2 is SNEGSKA in the germline V gene (reference sequence). V lost 3 bases, J lost 5 bases, and 8 bases lay in between. The CDR3 has 13 residues. The CDR3 nucleotides read TGCAGTGCTAGGACAGATGATAATTCACCCCTCCACTTT. Its protein product is CSARTDDNSPLHF.